This TCR beta chain was recovered during a study of blood T cell repertoires in COVID-19. Germline loops: CDR1 SGDLS, CDR2 YYNGEE. The V end lost 1 base, the J end lost 2 bases, and 17 bases lay between the germline ends. The CDR3 sequence is 17 residues long. The Seattle site enrolled patients during active infection and followed them longitudinally. Produced via immunoSEQ multiplex PCR; TCRdb's table is partial and in-frame only. The sample carries around 200,000 clones, approximately 81% recorded once. The source material was peripheral blood. This rearrangement joins TRBV9 to TRBJ2-3; no clear D. The receptor was isolated from a woman in her 70s with COVID-19, enrolled during active disease. CDR3 DNA sequence: TGTGCCAGCAGCGTAAATAAGAACATAACGATCACAGATACGCAGTATTTT. Protein product: CASSVNKNITITDTQYF.